A selection of T cell receptor beta chains follows, all from one sample in a study of control samples from healthy donors and cancer patients. The data were produced by immunoSEQ multiplex PCR, yet TCRdb's version contains in-frame clones alone and is incomplete. The sample records around 99,000 clones, about nine tenths being singletons. Sequencing was done on a sample of blood. The source of these receptors is a human donor in good health. The donor label of this sample is uncertain. Both conserved end residues are part of each CDR3. D genes are given only for firm matches. The listing skips clone size in some rows; elsewhere it reads once, few, many or a size class.

v_call	d_call	clone_size	j_call	cdr3_aa	cdr3_nt
TRBV10-1	NA	NA	TRBJ2-2	CASSLDNLNTGELFF	TGCGCCAGCAGTCTGGACAATCTAAACACCGGGGAGCTGTTTTTT
TRBV11-2	NA	NA	TRBJ1-1	CASSQGAPSGTEAFF	TGTGCCAGCAGCCAGGGAGCTCCCTCAGGGACTGAAGCTTTCTTT
TRBV19	NA	once	TRBJ2-1	CASGEGPNNEQFF	TGTGCCAGTGGAGAAGGACCTAACAATGAGCAGTTCTTC
TRBV11-2	NA	NA	TRBJ1-3	CASSLGGSRRYSGNTIYF	TGTGCCAGCAGCTTGGGGGGGAGCAGGCGCTACTCTGGAAACACCATATATTTT
TRBV5-1	TRBD1	NA	TRBJ1-1	CASSLGTGKAFF	TGCGCCAGCAGCCTCGGGACAGGGAAAGCTTTCTTT
TRBV6-5	TRBD2	NA	TRBJ2-3	CASSYSSLAGTDTQYF	TGTGCCAGCAGTTACTCGAGCCTAGCGGGGACAGATACGCAGTATTTT
TRBV10-2	NA	NA	TRBJ2-7	CASSDHGVSYEQYF	TGCGCCAGCAGTGATCACGGGGTCTCCTACGAGCAGTACTTC
TRBV30	NA	NA	TRBJ1-4	CAWSAGMRYEKLFF	TGTGCCTGGAGTGCAGGGATGCGGTATGAAAAACTGTTTTTT
TRBV2	NA	once	TRBJ2-2	CASSFAQTGELFF	TGTGCCAGCAGTTTTGCTCAGACCGGGGAGCTGTTTTTT
TRBV7-9	NA	NA	TRBJ2-7	CASSLVTATYEQYF	TGTGCCAGCAGCTTAGTTACAGCGACCTACGAGCAGTACTTC
TRBV7-9	TRBD1	NA	TRBJ1-2	CASSSGTGGGLNYGYTF	TGTGCCAGCAGCTCCGGGACAGGGGGAGGGCTTAACTATGGCTACACCTTC
TRBV3-1/TRBV3-2	NA	NA	TRBJ1-3	CASSQKGGGAAGNTIYF	TGTGCCAGCAGCCAAAAGGGGGGGGGCGCAGCAGGAAACACCATATATTTT
TRBV7-2	NA	NA	TRBJ2-1	CASSLAHPSNEQFF	TGTGCCAGCAGCTTAGCGCATCCTTCCAATGAGCAGTTCTTC
TRBV29-1	TRBD1	NA	TRBJ1-5	CSVGTGQKNQPQHF	TGCAGCGTTGGGACAGGGCAGAAAAATCAGCCCCAGCATTTT
TRBV28	NA	NA	TRBJ1-2	CASSSDFLGYGYTF	TGTGCCAGCAGTTCGGACTTTTTAGGCTATGGCTACACCTTC
TRBV5-5	TRBD2	few	TRBJ2-7	CASSRTSDEQYF	TGTGCCAGCAGCCGGACTAGTGACGAGCAGTACTTC
TRBV29-1	NA	NA	TRBJ1-2	CSVEEKEARWSGYTF	TGCAGCGTTGAAGAGAAGGAGGCTAGATGGTCTGGCTACACCTTC
TRBV7-8	NA	NA	TRBJ2-1	CASSQGKANEQFF	TGTGCCAGCAGCCAAGGCAAGGCGAATGAGCAGTTCTTC
TRBV10-1	NA	NA	TRBJ2-1	CASSGGSLQFF	TGCGCCAGCAGTGGAGGGTCTCTACAGTTCTTC
TRBV2	NA	NA	TRBJ1-3	CASSFSGLGNTIYF	TGTGCCAGCAGTTTCTCAGGGCTTGGAAACACCATATATTTT